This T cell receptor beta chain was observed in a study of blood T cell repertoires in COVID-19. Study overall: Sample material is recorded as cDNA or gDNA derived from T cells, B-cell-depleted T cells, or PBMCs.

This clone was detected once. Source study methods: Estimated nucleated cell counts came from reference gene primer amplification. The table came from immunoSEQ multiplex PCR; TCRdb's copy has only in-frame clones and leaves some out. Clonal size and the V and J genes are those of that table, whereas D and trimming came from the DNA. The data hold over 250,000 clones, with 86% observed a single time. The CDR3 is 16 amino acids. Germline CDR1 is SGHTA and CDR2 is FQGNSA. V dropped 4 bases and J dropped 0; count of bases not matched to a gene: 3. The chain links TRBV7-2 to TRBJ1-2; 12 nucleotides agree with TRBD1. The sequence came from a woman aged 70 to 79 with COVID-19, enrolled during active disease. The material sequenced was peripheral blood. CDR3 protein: CASSSGQGAANYGYTF. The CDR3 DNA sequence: TGTGCCAGCAGCTCGGGACAGGGGGCCGCTAACTATGGCTACACCTTC. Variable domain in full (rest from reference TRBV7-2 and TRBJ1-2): GAGVSQSPSNKVTEKGKDVELRCDPISGHTALYWYRQSLGQGLEFLIYFQGNSAPDKSGLPSDRFSAERTGGSVSTLTIQRTQQEDSAVYLCASSSGQGAANYGYTFGSGTRLTVV.